Listed below are T cell receptor beta chains from one sample, sequenced in a study of CD8 T cells in ankylosing spondylitis. TCRdb fed the 5' RACE reads into MiXCR, producing one record per CDR3 protein. The repertoire consists of hundreds of thousands of distinct CDR3 sequences, with roughly 20% occurring once and the leading ten covering 10% to 15%. Sample: blood, either unsorted or a sorted T cell fraction (not recorded which). The receptor source for this set is a male donor with ankylosing spondylitis or in good health (not recorded which). Both conserved end residues are trimmed from each CDR3. Expanded clones get a size class; other rows say once, few or many, or leave the size out.

>TRBV7-8|TRBJ2-1|few
ASSLGFRGRGPSYNEQF
>TRBV6-1|TRBJ2-5|NA
ASSLRDRADQETQY
>TRBV10-3|TRBJ2-7|few
AISVDRDNPGEQY
>TRBV27|TRBJ2-7|NA
ASSSQTGNWPNFMKQY
>TRBV3-1|TRBJ2-3|few
TSSLAGTAFWSEDTQY
>TRBV7-9|TRBJ2-7|NA
ASSSGGPWGEQY
>TRBV6-5|TRBJ2-7|NA
ASSYVGENLYEQY
>TRBV30|TRBJ2-1|few
AWSLGGSNEQF
>TRBV6-5|TRBJ1-1|NA
ASNTGSGVAF
>TRBV7-8|TRBJ1-1|NA
ASSPPGQVLEAF
>TRBV12-3/TRBV12-4|TRBJ2-7|NA
ASSLSRWYEQY
>TRBV6-2/TRBV6-3|TRBJ2-2|few
ATSGQNTGELF
>TRBV20-1|TRBJ2-7|NA
SARDGPGSTGP
>TRBV6-5|TRBJ2-3|NA
ASSYSGGGWTDTQY
>TRBV7-2|TRBJ2-1|NA
ASSPGRPYNEQF
>TRBV4-1|TRBJ2-3|few
ASSQGGVADTQY
>TRBV5-5|TRBJ1-3|NA
ASSVDGWPGNTIY
>TRBV19|TRBJ2-2|NA
ASSMLAGDNTGELF
>TRBV28|TRBJ2-1|few
ASSLRVVDNEQF
>TRBV7-9|TRBJ1-3|NA
ASNLIDRGHGNTIY
>TRBV12-3/TRBV12-4|TRBJ2-5|many
ASSLGGEETQY
>TRBV5-5|TRBJ2-1|NA
ASSPIPPNEQF
>TRBV12-3/TRBV12-4|TRBJ2-1|many
ASSTGTPDNEQF
>TRBV20-1|TRBJ2-7|NA
SASGGAYEQY
>TRBV3-1|TRBJ1-1|many
ASSQDVGVSTEAF
>TRBV27|TRBJ2-7|many
ASSPRTGVNEQY
>TRBV30|TRBJ2-1|NA
AWTTTSGGHNEQF
>TRBV5-1|TRBJ2-7|few
ASSLEGEGEQY
>TRBV20-1|TRBJ2-7|NA
SARDPAQTAYEQY
>TRBV12-3/TRBV12-4|TRBJ2-3|NA
ASSLWGGASTDTQY
>TRBV20-1|TRBJ2-6|NA
SARRSGVGGANVLT
>TRBV5-1|TRBJ2-7|NA
ASSPGTGYSYEQY
>TRBV12-3/TRBV12-4|TRBJ2-3|NA
ASSFSGRADTQY
>TRBV30|TRBJ2-5|few
AWEGLAGVETQY
>TRBV12-3/TRBV12-4|TRBJ2-5|few
ASSSQGGETQY
>TRBV7-9|TRBJ1-5|NA
ASSSGTGYMNQPQH
>TRBV9|TRBJ1-1|NA
ASTLGGENTEAF